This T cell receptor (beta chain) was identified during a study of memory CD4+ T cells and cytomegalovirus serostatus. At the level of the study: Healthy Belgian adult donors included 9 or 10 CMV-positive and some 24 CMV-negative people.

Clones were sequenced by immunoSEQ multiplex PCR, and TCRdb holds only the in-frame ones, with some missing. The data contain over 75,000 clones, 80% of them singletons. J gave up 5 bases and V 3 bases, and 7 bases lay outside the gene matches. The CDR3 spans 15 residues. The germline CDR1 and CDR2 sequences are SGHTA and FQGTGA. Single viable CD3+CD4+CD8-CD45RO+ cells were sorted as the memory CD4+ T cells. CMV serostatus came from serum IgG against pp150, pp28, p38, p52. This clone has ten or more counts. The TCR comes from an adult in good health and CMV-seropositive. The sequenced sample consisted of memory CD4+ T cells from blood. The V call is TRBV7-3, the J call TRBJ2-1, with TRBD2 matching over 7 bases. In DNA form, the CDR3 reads TGTGCCAGCAGCTTCCTCAGCGGGGCAAACAATGAGCAGTTCTTC. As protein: CASSFLSGANNEQFF. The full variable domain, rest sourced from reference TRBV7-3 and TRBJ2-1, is GAGVSQTPSNKVTEKGKYVELRCDPISGHTALYWYRQSLGQGPEFLIYFQGTGAADDSGLPNDRFFAVRPEGSVSTLKIQRTERGDSAVYLCASSFLSGANNEQFFGPGTRLTVL.